Listed here are 11 T cell receptor beta chains from one sample, sequenced in a study of control samples from healthy donors and cancer patients. Assay: immunoSEQ multiplex PCR; the TCRdb copy retains only in-frame clones and omits some. The table includes approximately 130,000 clones, roughly nine tenths detected once. Sequencing was performed on blood. These receptors were taken from a man aged 45-65 years in good health.

DNA of the CDR3: TGCGCCAGCAGCCAAAGCTTATCGGGGGCGCGTTACACCGGGGAGCTGTTTTTT. It yields the protein CASSQSLSGARYTGELFF. This chain uses TRBV4-1 with TRBJ2-2; D is perhaps TRBD1 or TRBD2 (6 bases each). The CDR3 sequence is 18 residues long. The germline V gene has CDR1 MGHRA and CDR2 YSYEKL. Between the trimmed V and J ends, which lost 2 bases and 3 bases, there was a span of 19 bases.

The chain is built from TRBV7-2 and TRBJ2-1, with 14 nucleotides matching TRBD2. This CDR3 has 15 residues. V lost 7 bases to trimming and J lost 10 bases; unmatched junction nucleotides: 9. The germline gives CDR1 SGHTA, CDR2 FQGNSA. The CDR3 region has the DNA TGTGCCAGCACCCAGACTAGCGGGGGGGTCGGCGAGCAGTTCTTC. This sequence encodes CASTQTSGGVGEQFF.

This clone is a singleton in its sample. The chain is built from TRBV30 and TRBJ1-2; 8 nucleotides line up with TRBD1. The J segment lost 8 bases and the V segment lost 2 bases, leaving 7 bases of the junction unmatched. CDR3 size: 13 residues. In germline, CDR1 is GTSNPN, CDR2 SVGIG (reference sequence). CDR3 protein: CAWSRDRMEGYTF. The CDR3 DNA reads TGTGCCTGGAGTAGGGACAGGATGGAGGGCTACACCTTC.

V gene TRBV27 combines with J gene TRBJ1-2; D is unresolved. V lost 3 bases and J 0 bases, leaving 5 bases between the germline ends. The CDR3 spans 13 residues. CDR1 and CDR2 (germline): MNHEY, SMNVEV (reference sequence). CDR3 region: CASSLGTNYGYTF. In nucleotides, the CDR3 is TGTGCCAGCAGTTTGGGGACTAACTATGGCTACACCTTC.

The V and J genes are TRBV3-1 (or the pseudogene TRBV3-2) and TRBJ1-1; no clear D. Between the trimmed V and J ends, which lost 2 bases and 0 bases, there was a span of 10 bases. The germline gives CDR1 LGHDT, CDR2 YNNKEL (reference sequence). CDR3 length: 15 residues. The CDR3 bases are TGTGCCAGCAGCCAACAACAAAGGATGAACACTGAAGCTTTCTTT. Protein: CASSQQQRMNTEAFF.

The chain carries TRBV2 and TRBJ1-5, with 7 bases that match TRBD1. The CDR3 has 16 residues. J gave up 3 bases and V 5 bases, and 10 bases lay outside the gene matches. Germline V gene sequence: CDR1 SNHLY, CDR2 FYNNEI. The CDR3 DNA is TGTGCCAGCAGTCTCTTCAGGACAGGTACCAATCAGCCCCAGCATTTT. Amino acid sequence: CASSLFRTGTNQPQHF.

V usage is TRBV29-1 and J usage is TRBJ2-5; TRBD2 is a possible D gene (7 bases). Germline CDR1 is SQVTM and CDR2 is ANQGSEA. CDR3 size: 15 residues. V was shortened by 5 bases and J by 3 bases, with 19 bases between the two germline ends. The CDR3 DNA sequence: TGCAGCGTTCCCTCCCAGGGGACTATGGAAGAGACCCAGTACTTC. Its protein is CSVPSQGTMEETQYF.

This clone was counted only a few times. V is TRBV20-1 and J is TRBJ1-5; no clear D. The CDR3 covers 13 residues. The V end lost 3 bases, the J end lost 11 bases, and 17 bases lay between the germline ends. Germline V CDR1 and CDR2: DFQATT, SNEGSKA (reference sequence). CDR3 nucleotides: TGCAGTGCTAGTACGCCGGGTAAAAAGGCCCAGCATTTT. Translating gives CSASTPGKKAQHF.

The chain recombines TRBV5-1 with TRBJ2-3, with TRBD1 as a possible D gene (6 bases). V dropped 4 bases and J dropped 4 bases, with 19 bases sitting between them. Looked up from germline, CDR1 is SGHRS and CDR2 is YFSETQ. This CDR3 has 16 residues. This chain's CDR3 is CASSPFNRGNADTQYF. The CDR3 nucleotides are TGCGCCAGCAGCCCCTTCAATAGGGGGAACGCAGATACGCAGTATTTT.

Only one count was recorded for this clone. The rearrangement joins TRBV6-1 to TRBJ1-1; D gene unclear. This CDR3 has 13 residues. CDR1 is MNHNS and CDR2 is SASEGT in the germline V gene. V lost 2 bases and J 7 bases, leaving 11 bases between the germline ends. The CDR3 here is CASSERGSGEAFF. CDR3 coding DNA: TGTGCCAGCAGTGAACGGGGATCGGGTGAAGCTTTCTTT.

The chain uses TRBV4-3 and TRBJ1-1; TRBD1 might be the D (5 bases). Trimming removed 2 bases from V and 0 bases from J, with 10 bases in between. CDR1 is LGHNA and CDR2 is YSLEER in the germline V gene. This CDR3 has 15 residues. The CDR3 bases are TGCGCCAGCAGCCAAAATCGGGGGATGAACACTGAAGCTTTCTTT. This encodes CASSQNRGMNTEAFF.